This TCR beta chain was profiled in a study of blood T cell repertoires in COVID-19. Looking at the study overall: The cDNA or gDNA used as material had been derived from T cells, B-cell-depleted T cells, or PBMCs.

V was clipped by 7 bases and J by 5 bases, with 14 bases between them. This CDR3 region has 14 residues. Germline V CDR1 and CDR2: MNHEY, SVGAGI. A Seattle source enrolled patients during active infection and followed them longitudinally. Methods used by the authors: Nucleated cell counts were estimated from reference gene primer amplification. TCRdb keeps only in-frame clones here, not all; method: immunoSEQ multiplex PCR. V and J calls and clone size are given by that table; D and trimming were obtained from the DNA. Of about 93,000 clones in the sample, roughly 90% were seen once. The specimen was peripheral blood. This TCR was sampled from a man in his 60s with COVID-19, enrolled during active disease. The chain links TRBV6-5 to TRBJ1-4; possible D gene TRBD1, 5 bases. CDR3 amino acids: CASTPGRANEKLFF. As DNA, the CDR3 is TGTGCCAGCACCCCCGGCAGGGCAAATGAAAAACTGTTTTTT.